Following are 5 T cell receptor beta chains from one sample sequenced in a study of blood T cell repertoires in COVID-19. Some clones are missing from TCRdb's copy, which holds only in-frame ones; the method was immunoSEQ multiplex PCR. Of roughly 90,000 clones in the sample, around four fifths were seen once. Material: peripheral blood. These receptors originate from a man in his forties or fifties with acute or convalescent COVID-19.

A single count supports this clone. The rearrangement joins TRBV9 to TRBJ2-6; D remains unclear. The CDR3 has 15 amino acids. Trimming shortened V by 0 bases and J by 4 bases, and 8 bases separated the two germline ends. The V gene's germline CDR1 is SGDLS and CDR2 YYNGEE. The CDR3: CASSVAFSGANVLTF. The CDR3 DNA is TGTGCCAGCAGCGTAGCCTTTTCCGGGGCCAACGTCCTGACTTTC. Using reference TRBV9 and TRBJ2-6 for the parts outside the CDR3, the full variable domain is DSGVTQTPKHLITATGQRVTLRCSPRSGDLSVYWYQQSLDQGLQFLIQYYNGEERAKGNILERFSAQQFPDLHSELNLSSLELGDSALYFCASSVAFSGANVLTFGAGSRLTVL.

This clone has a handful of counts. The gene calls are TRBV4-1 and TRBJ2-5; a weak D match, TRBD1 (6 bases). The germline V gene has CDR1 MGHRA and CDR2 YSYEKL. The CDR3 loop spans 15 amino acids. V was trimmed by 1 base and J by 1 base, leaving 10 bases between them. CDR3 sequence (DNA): TGCGCCAGCAGCCAAGGCCCGACAGGCCAAGAGACCCAGTACTTC. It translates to CASSQGPTGQETQYF.

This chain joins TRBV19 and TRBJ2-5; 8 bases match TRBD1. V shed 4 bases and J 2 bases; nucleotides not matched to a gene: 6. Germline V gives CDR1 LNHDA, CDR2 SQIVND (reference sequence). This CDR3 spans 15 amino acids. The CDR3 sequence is CASSRWTGQQETQYF. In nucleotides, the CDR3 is TGTGCCAGTAGTAGGTGGACAGGGCAGCAAGAGACCCAGTACTTC.

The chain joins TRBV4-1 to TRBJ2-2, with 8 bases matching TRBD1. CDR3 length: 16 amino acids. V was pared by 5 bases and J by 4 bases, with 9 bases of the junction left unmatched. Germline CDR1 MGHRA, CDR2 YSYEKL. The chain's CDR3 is CASSYYQGAVTGELFF. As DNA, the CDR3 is TGCGCCAGCAGCTACTATCAGGGGGCGGTCACCGGGGAGCTGTTTTTT.

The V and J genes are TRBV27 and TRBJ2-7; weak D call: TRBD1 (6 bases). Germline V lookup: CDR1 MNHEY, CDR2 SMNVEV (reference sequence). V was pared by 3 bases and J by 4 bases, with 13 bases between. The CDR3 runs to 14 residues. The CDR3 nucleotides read TGTGCCAGCAGTTTTCAGGGGATCTTTTACGAGCAGTACTTC. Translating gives CASSFQGIFYEQYF.